Below are 9 T cell receptor beta chains sequenced from a single sample in a study of cytomegalovirus exposure and HLA in healthy donors. The table came from immunoSEQ multiplex PCR; TCRdb's copy has only in-frame clones and leaves some out. The data contain 300,000 to 400,000 clones, 88% of them seen just once; the ten biggest clones take up approximately 0.9%. Sequencing input: PBMCs. These receptors all come from a man aged 25 to 40 in good health and CMV-seronegative.

The V and J genes are TRBV5-1 and TRBJ2-7; 8 nucleotides line up with TRBD1. The trim removed 4 bases at V and 3 bases at J, leaving 6 bases unmatched. The CDR3 loop spans 14 amino acids. Germline V lookup: CDR1 SGHRS, CDR2 YFSETQ. For the CDR3, the DNA is TGCGCCAGCAGCCAGGGGGCGGTTATCTACGAGCAGTACTTC. Translated: CASSQGAVIYEQYF.

This clone was seen once. The rearrangement uses TRBV5-1 and TRBJ2-2, with 15 bases that match TRBD2. The germline CDR1 and CDR2 sequences are SGHRS and YFSETQ. V dropped 3 bases and J dropped 6; count of bases not matched to a gene: 0. The CDR3 runs to 15 residues. The CDR3 spells CASSWTSGGAGELFF. CDR3 DNA sequence: TGCGCCAGCAGCTGGACTAGCGGGGGGGCCGGGGAGCTGTTTTTT. Filled out from reference TRBV5-1 and TRBJ2-2, the complete variable domain reads KAGVTQTPRYLIKTRGQQVTLSCSPISGHRSVSWYQQTPGQGLQFLFEYFSETQRNKGNFPGRFSGRQFSNSRSEMNVSTLELGDSALYLCASSWTSGGAGELFFGEGSRLTVL.

This clone was picked up a small number of times. This chain links TRBV18 with TRBJ2-7; no reliable D call. CDR1 and CDR2 (germline): KGHSH, LQKENI. This CDR3 has 12 residues. Trimming shortened V by 3 bases and J by 0 bases, and 3 bases separated the two germline ends. Here the CDR3 reads CASSPNSYEQYF. CDR3 sequence (DNA): TGTGCCAGCTCACCCAACTCCTACGAGCAGTACTTC.

The J gene is TRBJ1-5, the V gene TRBV10-1, with 9 bases that match TRBD1. Per germline, CDR1 WNHNN and CDR2 SYGVQD (reference sequence). Trimming cost V 6 bases and J 4 bases; bases outside gene matches: 13. The CDR3 covers 17 residues. The CDR3 spells CASSSLPGQGENQPQHF. The CDR3 region has the DNA TGCGCCAGCAGCTCACTTCCGGGACAGGGAGAAAATCAGCCCCAGCATTTT.

This rearrangement joins TRBV18 to TRBJ2-1, with D possibly TRBD2 on 6 matching bases. Germline V gene sequence: CDR1 KGHSH, CDR2 LQKENI. The CDR3 contains 16 residues. V lost 3 bases to trimming and J lost 7 bases, with 19 bases between them. CDR3 in DNA: TGTGCCAGCTCACCCTATGGACTCATCGGGGGAAATGAGCAGTTCTTC. The encoded protein is CASSPYGLIGGNEQFF.

The rearrangement links TRBV5-6 to TRBJ1-2; the D gene is possibly TRBD1 (6 bases). Trimming stripped 5 bases from V and 2 bases from J, with 13 bases between. CDR3 length: 14 amino acids. CDR1 and CDR2 (germline): SGHDT, YYEEEE. CDR3 DNA: TGTGCCAGCAGTGGGGGGGGCCCCAACTATGGCTACACCTTC. Translated: CASSGGGPNYGYTF.

A single count supports this clone. The rearrangement links TRBV7-9 to TRBJ1-3, with D possibly being TRBD1 (6 bases). The V end lost 4 bases, the J end lost 0 bases, and 10 bases lay between the germline ends. The CDR3 spans 15 residues. Germline lookup yields CDR1 SEHNR and CDR2 FQNEAQ (reference sequence). CDR3 residues: CASSWDTTSGNTIYF. CDR3 nucleotides: TGTGCCAGCAGCTGGGACACCACCTCTGGAAACACCATATATTTT.

The chain couples TRBV7-9 to TRBJ1-1; TRBD1 might be the D (5 bases). The CDR3 spans 14 residues. Germline V gene sequence: CDR1 SEHNR, CDR2 FQNEAQ (reference sequence). Between the trimmed V and J ends, which lost 6 bases and 7 bases, there was a span of 18 bases. The CDR3 region is CASSPEGRVGEAFF. In DNA, the CDR3 is TGTGCCAGCAGTCCAGAAGGCAGGGTGGGTGAAGCTTTCTTT.

The V and J genes are TRBV7-9 and TRBJ1-2; the match to TRBD1 covers 9 bases. The CDR3 loop spans 15 amino acids. Trimming removed 1 base from V and 4 bases from J; junction bases left unmatched: 4. The germline V gene encodes CDR1 SEHNR and CDR2 FQNEAQ (reference sequence). CDR3 coding DNA: TGTGCCAGCAGCTTAGGGACAGGGGCCAGCTATGGCTACACCTTC. Protein product: CASSLGTGASYGYTF.